The entry below gives a single T cell receptor (beta chain) sequence along with its context. A second about 6 to 12 cycle PCR used barcoded and J-beta primers. TCRdb called the 5' RACE reads again in MiXCR, with one record for every CDR3 protein. The data contain roughly 2 million distinct CDR3 sequences, around half of them singletons. The data derive from a study of blood T cells in healthy people across ages. The clonotype was recovered from a woman aged 40 to 55 in good health. The sequenced sample consisted of blood.

CDR3 region: CSATRQGAPLSNQPQHF. The CDR3 coding sequence is TGCAGTGCTACGCGACAGGGGGCTCCCCTTAGCAATCAGCCCCAGCATTTT. V gene TRBV20-1 combines with J gene TRBJ1-5; TRBD1 matches 10 bases. Germline CDR1 DFQATT, CDR2 SNEGSKA (reference sequence). V was pared by 4 bases and J by 0 bases, with 9 bases of the junction left unmatched. CDR3 length: 17 residues.